The 6 T cell receptor beta chains listed next were all sequenced from one sample in a study of blood T cell repertoires in COVID-19. Repertoires were generated with immunoSEQ multiplex PCR, while TCRdb's copy carries only in-frame clones and drops some. The data show 190,000 or so clones, approximately 87% seen once. The sequencing input was peripheral blood. The receptors come from a man in his sixties who had recovered from COVID-19.

The CDR3 sequence: CASSSGTSGGHEQFF. For the CDR3, the DNA is TGTGCCAGCAGCAGTGGGACTAGCGGGGGTCATGAGCAGTTCTTC. The chain links TRBV11-3 to TRBJ2-1; 14 bases match TRBD2. This CDR3 is built from 15 residues. The V gene end was trimmed by 5 bases and the J gene end by 8 bases; junction bases not matched to a gene: 5. Germline CDR1 reads SGHNT; CDR2 reads YENEEA.

The V and J genes are TRBV5-1 and TRBJ2-6, with a possible D match to TRBD2 (5 bases). The CDR3 totals 16 residues. Germline CDR1 is SGHRS and CDR2 is YFSETQ. V shed 0 bases and J shed 0 bases, with 7 bases lying between them. As DNA, the CDR3 is TGCGCCAGCAGCTTGGGAGGACTCTCTGGGGCCAACGTCCTGACTTTC. Translated: CASSLGGLSGANVLTF.

This clone has just a few counts. The chain combines TRBV13 with TRBJ2-1, with D unclear. The CDR3 contains 13 residues. CDR1 and CDR2 from the germline V gene are PRHDT and FYEKMQ (reference sequence). Trimming left V 1 base short and J 8 bases short, with 9 bases between. CDR3 DNA sequence: TGTGCCAGCAGCTTAGTCCTCCCGGATGAGCAGTTCTTC. Amino acid sequence: CASSLVLPDEQFF.

The chain couples TRBV18 to TRBJ1-1; no definite D call. CDR1 and CDR2 (germline): KGHSH, LQKENI. This CDR3 region has 13 residues. Deletions cut 0 bases from V and 6 bases from J, with 8 bases between. DNA of the CDR3: TGTGCCAGCTCACCACCGCGGGCAGCTGAAGCTTTCTTT. The encoded protein is CASSPPRAAEAFF. The full variable domain, with the rest looked up from reference TRBV18 and TRBJ1-1, is NAGVMQNPRHLVRRRGQEARLRCSPMKGHSHVYWYRQLPEEGLKFMVYLQKENIIDESGMPKERFSAEFPKEGPSILRIQQVVRGDSAAYFCASSPPRAAEAFFGQGTRLTVV.

The chain joins TRBV19 to TRBJ2-7; 7 nucleotides line up with TRBD1. There are 14 residues in the CDR3. Per germline, CDR1 LNHDA and CDR2 SQIVND (reference sequence). With 4 bases clipped from V and 3 bases from J, the junction kept 6 bases outside the gene matches. DNA for the CDR3: TGTGCCAGTAGTAGGACAGGTCAATTCTACGAGCAGTACTTC. Its protein is CASSRTGQFYEQYF.

This chain connects TRBV11-2 to TRBJ2-7; 10 bases map to TRBD1. V gave up 5 bases and J gave up 4 bases; unmatched junction bases: 8. The CDR3 spans 15 residues. The germline V gene encodes CDR1 SGHAT and CDR2 FQNNGV. The CDR3 region has the DNA TGTGCCAGCAGCGGAACGGGACAGGGGCTATACGAGCAGTACTTC. This sequence encodes CASSGTGQGLYEQYF.